The 8 T cell receptor beta chains presented below share a single source sample, sequenced in a study of cytomegalovirus exposure and HLA in healthy donors. This PCR relied on a set of 60 Vbeta primers and 13 Jbeta primers. The data were produced by immunoSEQ multiplex PCR, yet TCRdb's version contains in-frame clones alone and is incomplete. Recorded here are approximately 52,000 clones; the top ten clones represent about 9.1%. Input material: PBMCs. The receptors shown here come from a man aged 50-60 years in good health and CMV-seropositive.

This chain uses TRBV7-2 with TRBJ2-5; a weak D match, TRBD2 (7 bases). This CDR3 comprises 16 residues. V gave up 5 bases and J gave up 3 bases, with 19 bases separating them. Germline CDR1 and CDR2: SGHTA and FQGNSA. CDR3 protein: CASSPPGGGSEETQYF. The CDR3 DNA is TGTGCCAGCAGCCCACCTGGGGGGGGCAGTGAAGAGACCCAGTACTTC.

The genes are TRBV11-2 and TRBJ1-1; D is uncertain. The CDR3 has 15 amino acids. V gave up 0 bases and J gave up 4 bases, with 12 bases separating them. CDR1 and CDR2 (germline): SGHAT, FQNNGV. The chain's CDR3 is CASSLDPGDSTEAFF. Written as DNA, the CDR3 is TGTGCCAGCAGCTTAGATCCCGGGGATAGCACTGAAGCTTTCTTT.

The gene calls are TRBV19 and TRBJ2-2; 9 bases fit TRBD1. J gave up 4 bases and V 1 base, and 7 bases lay outside the gene matches. The CDR3 has 17 residues. CDR1 and CDR2 from the germline V gene are LNHDA and SQIVND (reference sequence). As DNA, the CDR3 is TGTGCCAGTAGTATAGGTGGGACAGGGCGGGGCACCGGGGAGCTGTTTTTT. Amino acids: CASSIGGTGRGTGELFF.

The rearrangement uses TRBV29-1 and TRBJ2-1; TRBD1 is a possible D gene (7 bases). The ends were cut back, 2 bases at V and 10 bases at J, with 18 bases in the middle. Germline CDR1 reads SQVTM; CDR2 reads ANQGSEA. The CDR3 sequence is 14 residues long. The CDR3 DNA follows: TGCAGCGTTGAAACGACATCCAGGGGGGCCGAGCAGTTCTTC. As protein: CSVETTSRGAEQFF.

On this clone: A read error may account for a junction end that differs from germline. V usage is TRBV5-1 and J usage is TRBJ2-1; TRBD2 matches 10 bases. Germline assignment: CDR1 SGHRS and CDR2 YFSETQ. CDR3 size: 18 residues. As DNA, the CDR3 is TGCGCCAGCAGCTTGGGGGCTAGCGGGGGTAGCTCCGACAATGAGCAGTTCTTC. Translating gives CASSLGASGGSSDNEQFF.

The CDR3 DNA is TGTGCCAGCAGTTACGAAGGAGGCATGAACACTGAAGCTTTCTTT. Encoded protein: CASSYEGGMNTEAFF. V usage is TRBV6-5 and J usage is TRBJ1-1, with D uncertain. From germline, CDR1 is MNHEY and CDR2 SVGAGI. V lost 2 bases and J 0 bases, leaving 10 bases between the germline ends. The length of the CDR3 is 15 residues.

The chain carries TRBV5-6 and TRBJ1-1, with D possibly being TRBD1 (5 bases). This CDR3 has 15 amino acids. Germline CDR1 is SGHDT and CDR2 is YYEEEE. Trimming stripped 6 bases from V and 6 bases from J, with 21 bases between. The CDR3 region is CASNLKGQPGPEAFF. The CDR3 DNA follows: TGTGCCAGCAACCTGAAGGGGCAACCCGGGCCTGAAGCTTTCTTT.

The CDR3 loop is CASSTDRGQETQYF. The CDR3 DNA reads TGTGCCAGCAGTACGGACAGGGGCCAAGAGACCCAGTACTTC. The chain employs TRBV25-1 and TRBJ2-5; TRBD1 matches at 9 bases. From germline, CDR1 is MGHDK and CDR2 SYGVNS. The CDR3 length is 14 residues. J lost 1 base, V lost 5 bases, and 2 bases had no gene match.